These 24 T cell receptor beta chains share one sample of origin, sequenced in a study of radiotherapy plus CTLA-4 blockade in lung cancer. TCRdb's copy holds only in-frame clones and misses some; the assay was immunoSEQ multiplex PCR. The sample lists 70,000 to 95,000 clones, about 83% seen once, with approximately 15% in the top ten. Specimen: peripheral blood, collected from a patient treated with radiotherapy plus ipilimumab. The receptors derive from a human donor with non-small cell lung cancer that progressed on radiotherapy plus ipilimumab.

The chain has TRBV5-1 and TRBJ2-5, with D perhaps matching TRBD2 (6 bases). V lost 0 bases and J 2 bases, leaving 8 bases between the germline ends. CDR1 is SGHRS and CDR2 is YFSETQ in the germline V gene. This CDR3 contains 14 residues. CDR3 protein: CASSLAGVQETQYF. The CDR3 bases are TGCGCCAGCAGCTTGGCGGGAGTGCAAGAGACCCAGTACTTC.

The chain has TRBV28 and TRBJ2-7; 12 nucleotides align to TRBD1. The CDR3 extends over 15 amino acids. The germline V gene has CDR1 MDHEN and CDR2 SYDVKM. Trimming removed 10 bases from V and 7 bases from J; junction bases left unmatched: 14. In nucleotides, the CDR3 is TGTGCCACCCGGGGACAGGGGGCCTCCACGGGGGAGCAGTACTTC. This sequence encodes CATRGQGASTGEQYF.

The chain employs TRBV7-2 and TRBJ1-4, with 7 bases fitting TRBD1. CDR3 length: 15 residues. V dropped 2 bases and J dropped 8; count of bases not matched to a gene: 8. Per the germline V gene, CDR1 is SGHTA and CDR2 is FQGNSA. The CDR3 region is CASSLTAGGYEKLFF. The DNA of the CDR3 is TGTGCCAGCAGCTTAACTGCAGGGGGATACGAAAAACTGTTTTTT.

In its sample, this clone was seen once. The chain carries TRBV9 and TRBJ2-5, with a possible D match to TRBD1 (5 bases). There are 15 residues in the CDR3. Between the trimmed V and J ends, which lost 3 bases and 5 bases, there was a span of 17 bases. Germline CDR1 reads SGDLS; CDR2 reads YYNGEE. CDR3 residues: CASSAHRGDSETQYF. The CDR3 DNA follows: TGTGCCAGCAGCGCCCACCGCGGAGACAGTGAGACCCAGTACTTC.

The J gene is TRBJ2-7, the V gene TRBV4-1, with 8 bases matching TRBD1. The CDR3 is 18 amino acids. The germline V gene has CDR1 MGHRA and CDR2 YSYEKL. With V trimmed by 1 base and J by 7 bases, 18 bases remained unmatched. CDR3 DNA sequence: TGCGCCAGCAGCCAAGGTCATGTTGGCGGGACAGGTTCTATAGAGCAGTACTTC. It translates to CASSQGHVGGTGSIEQYF.

As concerns this clone: The junction does not match germline at one end; this may be a read error. The chain couples TRBV7-2 to TRBJ2-5; TRBD1 aligns across 8 bases. The CDR3 covers 15 residues. In germline, CDR1 is SGHTA, CDR2 FQGNSA. CDR3 DNA: TGTGCCAGCAGCCTACAGACAGGGGCACAAGGGACCCAGTACTTC. Its translation is CASSLQTGAQGTQYF. Complete variable domain (other parts from reference TRBV7-2 and TRBJ2-5): GAGVSQSPSNKVTEKGKDVELRCDPISGHTALYWYRQSLGQGLEFLIYFQGNSAPDKSGLPSDRFSAERTGGSVSTLTIQRTQQEDSAVYLCASSLQTGAQGTQYFGPGTRLLVL.

The chain links TRBV5-1 to TRBJ2-3; D possibly corresponds to TRBD2 (5 bases). Trimming stripped 1 base from V and 1 base from J, with 13 bases between. The CDR3 covers 16 residues. Germline V gene lookup returns CDR1 SGHRS and CDR2 YFSETQ. This CDR3 is CASSLLSGERTDTQYF. CDR3 sequence (DNA): TGCGCCAGCAGCTTGTTGTCCGGGGAACGCACAGATACGCAGTATTTT.

This clone was seen more than once but under ten times. The J gene is TRBJ2-1, the V gene TRBV11-3; no definite D call. Per the germline V gene, CDR1 is SGHNT and CDR2 is YENEEA. Trimming removed 5 bases at V and 5 bases at J, with 19 bases between. The CDR3 length is 16 residues. CDR3 protein: CASSPLLEQPHNEQFF. The DNA for the CDR3 is TGTGCCAGCAGCCCCCTCCTCGAGCAGCCCCACAATGAGCAGTTCTTC.

The V and J genes are TRBV10-3 and TRBJ2-5; 12 positions agree with TRBD2. The CDR3 length is 13 residues. Trimming took 6 bases from V and 4 from J; bases not matched to a gene: 0. Looked up from germline, CDR1 is ENHRY and CDR2 is SYGVKD. The CDR3 sequence is CAIRGLAGETQYF. CDR3 sequence (DNA): TGTGCCATCAGGGGACTAGCGGGAGAGACCCAGTACTTC.

The gene calls are TRBV18 and TRBJ2-2, with a tentative D call TRBD1 (6 bases). V lost 4 bases and J lost 5, with 14 bases in between. The length of the CDR3 is 15 residues. The germline CDR1 and CDR2 sequences are KGHSH and LQKENI. This chain's CDR3 is CASSLPGTLTGELFF. In DNA form, the CDR3 reads TGTGCCAGCTCACTTCCGGGGACACTAACCGGGGAGCTGTTTTTT.

The chain joins TRBV15 to TRBJ1-6; possible D gene TRBD1, 5 bases. In germline, CDR1 is LNHNV, CDR2 YYDKDF (reference sequence). Trimming removed 5 bases at V and 5 bases at J, with 10 bases between. The CDR3 has 14 amino acids. The CDR3, as DNA: TGTGCCACCAGCGGGGGATCCAATAATTCACCCCTCCACTTT. Its protein is CATSGGSNNSPLHF. Looking up the rest from reference TRBV15 and TRBJ1-6 gives the full variable domain: DAMVIQNPRYQVTQFGKPVTLSCSQTLNHNVMYWYQQKSSQAPKLLFHYYDKDFNNEADTPDNFQSRRPNTSFCFLDIRSPGLGDTAMYLCATSGGSNNSPLHFGNGTRLTVT.

V is TRBV19 and J is TRBJ1-2; D possibly corresponds to TRBD1 (6 bases). The CDR3 is 15 residues long. Germline assignment: CDR1 LNHDA and CDR2 SQIVND (reference sequence). V lost 7 bases and J 1 base, leaving 16 bases between the germline ends. The CDR3 is CASNTPGHLNYGYTF. DNA for the CDR3: TGTGCCAGTAATACACCGGGACACCTTAACTATGGCTACACCTTC.

The chain is built from TRBV27 and TRBJ2-7; possible D gene TRBD1, 5 bases. CDR3 length equals 15 residues. V lost 6 bases and J 2 bases, leaving 17 bases between the germline ends. Germline CDR1 and CDR2: MNHEY and SMNVEV (reference sequence). CDR3 protein: CASSRTPQTAYEQYF. Written as DNA, the CDR3 is TGTGCCAGCAGCAGAACCCCGCAGACAGCCTACGAGCAGTACTTC.

The chain has TRBV7-9 and TRBJ2-3; the match to TRBD1 covers 7 bases. The CDR3 is 16 residues long. The germline gives CDR1 SEHNR, CDR2 FQNEAQ (reference sequence). V trimming: 1 base; J trimming: 0 bases; junction bases outside the gene matches: 4. The CDR3 nucleotides are TGTGCCAGCAGCTTAGAAGGGGACAGCAGCACAGATACGCAGTATTTT. Protein: CASSLEGDSSTDTQYF.

Comment on this clone: Its ends do not fully match the called genes, so a read error is possible. J is TRBJ2-5 and V is TRBV7-2; D may be TRBD2 (5 bases). The CDR3 loop spans 12 amino acids. Germline V gene sequence: CDR1 SGHTA, CDR2 FQGNSA. The CDR3, as DNA: TGTGCCGGCAGCTTAGGGAGTGAGACCCAGTACTTC. This translates into CAGSLGSETQYF.

The chain employs TRBV5-5 and TRBJ1-4, with 7 bases lining up with TRBD1. This CDR3 is 18 amino acids long. V trimming: 4 bases; J trimming: 0 bases; junction bases outside the gene matches: 12. Germline CDR1 SGHKS, CDR2 YYEKEE (reference sequence). CDR3 sequence: CASSARRQGGTTNEKLFF. CDR3 nucleotide sequence: TGTGCCAGCAGCGCCCGCCGACAGGGTGGAACAACTAATGAAAAACTGTTTTTT. Full variable domain (remainder filled in from reference TRBV5-5 and TRBJ1-4): DAGVTQSPTHLIKTRGQQVTLRCSPISGHKSVSWYQQVLGQGPQFIFQYYEKEERGRGNFPDRFSARQFPNYSSELNVNALLLGDSALYLCASSARRQGGTTNEKLFFGSGTQLSVL.

The V call is TRBV30, the J call TRBJ2-4; 10 nucleotides agree with TRBD1. The germline V gene encodes CDR1 GTSNPN and CDR2 SVGIG (reference sequence). The V gene end was trimmed by 8 bases and the J gene end by 6 bases; junction bases not matched to a gene: 10. CDR3 length: 14 amino acids. CDR3 bases: TGTGCCACTAACGGACAGGGGGGTGCAAACATTCAGTACTTC. This gives the protein CATNGQGGANIQYF.

The chain combines TRBV2 with TRBJ1-2; D is unclear. This CDR3 has 13 residues. Germline V gene sequence: CDR1 SNHLY, CDR2 FYNNEI. Between the trimmed V and J ends, which lost 2 bases and 7 bases, there was a span of 11 bases. The DNA for the CDR3 is TGTGCCAGCAGTGAAAGGCAGCTGGGTGGCTACACCTTC. Translation gives CASSERQLGGYTF.

The chain couples TRBV4-3 to TRBJ2-7; tentatively, D is TRBD1 (5 bases). There are 15 residues in the CDR3. Germline CDR1 LGHNA, CDR2 YSLEER. Trimming took off 0 bases at V and 6 bases at J, with 15 bases between the two ends. The CDR3, as DNA: TGCGCCAGCAGCCAAGATCTGGCAGGGATTTCCGAGCAGTACTTC. As protein: CASSQDLAGISEQYF.

In its sample, this clone was seen a few times. The rearrangement links TRBV15 to TRBJ1-5; a weak D match, TRBD1 (5 bases). The germline V and J ends were trimmed by 2 bases and 8 bases, with 16 bases remaining between them. The CDR3 has 15 residues. Per the germline V gene, CDR1 is LNHNV and CDR2 is YYDKDF (reference sequence). CDR3 in amino acids: CATSRITAGKEPQHF. CDR3 DNA: TGTGCCACCAGCAGAATTACGGCAGGGAAGGAGCCCCAGCATTTT. Together with reference TRBV15 and TRBJ1-5, the CDR3 gives the full variable domain: DAMVIQNPRYQVTQFGKPVTLSCSQTLNHNVMYWYQQKSSQAPKLLFHYYDKDFNNEADTPDNFQSRRPNTSFCFLDIRSPGLGDTAMYLCATSRITAGKEPQHFGDGTRLSIL.

V and J are TRBV30 and TRBJ2-2; maybe TRBD1 (6 bases). The V end was cut by 0 bases, the J end by 7 bases, with 18 bases between. In germline, CDR1 is GTSNPN, CDR2 SVGIG (reference sequence). The CDR3 is 16 residues long. Written as DNA, the CDR3 is TGTGCCTGGAGTGTGGCAGTTCGGCTACAGGGCGGGGAGCTGTTTTTT. Translating it yields CAWSVAVRLQGGELFF.

This clone occurred a few times. Compared with germline, one end of the junction differs, possibly owing to a read error. This chain links TRBV28 with TRBJ1-2, with D hard to call. The CDR3 runs 15 residues. The germline V gene has CDR1 MDHEN and CDR2 SYDVKM. CDR3 DNA: TGTGCCAGCCGTTTCGCCGGGTTAACTAACTATGGCTACACCTTC. This translates into CASRFAGLTNYGYTF.

This clone was detected a few times. The chain couples TRBV21-1 to TRBJ2-1; the listed D gene, TRBD1, was not tested against the DNA. TRBV21-1 has pseudogene status. This CDR3 is built from 14 residues. The CDR3 sequence: CASKTAGLDNEQFF. CDR3 in DNA: TGTGCCAGCAAGACGGCAGGGTTGGACAATGAGCAGTTCTTC.

The chain employs TRBV27 and TRBJ2-7, with 7 bases lining up with TRBD1. Losses at the gene ends were 6 bases for V and 0 bases for J; bases not matched to a gene: 5. Germline-derived CDR1 and CDR2 are MNHEY and SMNVEV (reference sequence). The CDR3 length is 14 residues. CDR3 DNA sequence: TGTGCCAGCAGGCCGACAGGGAACTCCTACGAGCAGTACTTC. The encoded protein is CASRPTGNSYEQYF.